This record covers a single T cell receptor (beta chain). The data derive from a study of radiotherapy plus CTLA-4 blockade in lung cancer. Generated by immunoSEQ multiplex PCR, the TCRdb table keeps only in-frame clones and is missing some. Among about 85,000 clones listed, roughly 86% were seen once. V lost 3 bases, J lost 4 bases, and 6 bases lay in between. CDR1 MDHEN and CDR2 SYDVKM come from the germline V gene. The CDR3 loop spans 13 amino acids. This material consisted of peripheral blood, taken from a patient treated with radiotherapy plus ipilimumab. The source of this sequence is a human donor with non-small cell lung cancer who had a partial response to radiotherapy plus ipilimumab. The chain combines TRBV28 with TRBJ2-2; TRBD2 is a possible D gene (6 bases). CDR3 sequence (DNA): TGTGCCAGCAGTTTCGGGGGCACCGGGGAGCTGTTTTTT. This sequence encodes CASSFGGTGELFF. The variable domain in full, completed from reference TRBV28 and TRBJ2-2, reads DVKVTQSSRYLVKRTGEKVFLECVQDMDHENMFWYRQDPGLGLRLIYFSYDVKMKEKGDIPEGYSVSREKKERFSLILESASTNQTSMYLCASSFGGTGELFFGEGSRLTVL.